There are a few counts of the clone carrying this TCR beta chain. Its target is unknown. The data belong to a study of T cells in Graves' hyperthyroidism and ophthalmopathy. Newly diagnosed hyperthyroidism patients aged 18 to 65 years had disease lasting under 2 months. Study findings and constraints: The model forecast ophthalmopathy, anticipating it by a median 6.5 months before onset. Most thyroid clonotypes expanded above 0.001 were also detected in blood.

CDR1 SGHAT and CDR2 FQNNGV come from the germline V gene. The CDR3 is 14 amino acids. Trimming left V 0 bases short and J 8 bases short, with 13 bases between. Amplified regions were TCR beta CDR3 sequences from RNA transcripts. The HTBI primer set drove a first-round RT-PCR of the TCR CDR3. TCRdb re-derived calls from the multiplex PCR reads in MiXCR, one entry per CDR3 protein. The table includes roughly 630,000 distinct CDR3 sequences, around 16% detected once. V and J are TRBV11-2 and TRBJ1-2, with a possible D match to TRBD1 (6 bases). The sample consisted of blood. This clonotype was sampled from a woman in her 30s with Graves' hyperthyroidism. Written as DNA, the CDR3 is TGTGCCAGCAGCTTAGATCCGGGACAAGGAGGCTACACCTTC. Translation gives CASSLDPGQGGYTF.